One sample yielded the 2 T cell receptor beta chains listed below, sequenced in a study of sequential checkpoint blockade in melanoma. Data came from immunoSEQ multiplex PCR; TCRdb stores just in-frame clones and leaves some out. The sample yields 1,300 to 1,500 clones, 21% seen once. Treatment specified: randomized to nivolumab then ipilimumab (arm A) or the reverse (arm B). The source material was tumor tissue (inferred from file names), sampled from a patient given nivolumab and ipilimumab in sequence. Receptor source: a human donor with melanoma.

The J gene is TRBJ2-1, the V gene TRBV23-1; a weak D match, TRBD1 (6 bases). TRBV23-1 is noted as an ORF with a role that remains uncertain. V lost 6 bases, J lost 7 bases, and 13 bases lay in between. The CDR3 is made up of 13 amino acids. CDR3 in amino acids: CASSWTVKNEQFF. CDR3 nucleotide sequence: TGCGCCAGCAGCTGGACAGTTAAGAATGAGCAGTTCTTC.

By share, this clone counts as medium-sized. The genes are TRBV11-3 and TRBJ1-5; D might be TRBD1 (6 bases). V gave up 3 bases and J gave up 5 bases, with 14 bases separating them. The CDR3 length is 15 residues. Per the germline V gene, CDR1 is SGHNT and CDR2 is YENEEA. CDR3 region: CASSLRRGSDQPQHF. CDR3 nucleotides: TGTGCCAGCAGCTTGCGCAGGGGTTCAGATCAGCCCCAGCATTTT.